This TCR beta chain was retrieved from a study of PD-1 blockade in classical Hodgkin lymphoma. Whole-study context: The nivolumab dose that patients received was 3 mg/kg, given intravenously every 2 weeks. The study's findings and limits: By C4D1 there was a significant rise in CD4+ TCR diversity but not in CD8+ TCR diversity. Individuals initiating nivolumab under 1 year after ASCT were excluded. Complete responders possessed baseline diversity comparable to newly diagnosed patients.

V was pared by 7 bases and J by 3 bases, with 10 bases between. From germline, CDR1 is MNHNS and CDR2 SASEGT. The CDR3 has 12 amino acids. Every patient relapsed after autologous stem cell transplantation, and brentuximab vedotin exposure varied. This clone was detected once. Its specificity is not known. Profiled with immunoSEQ multiplex PCR; TCRdb holds only in-frame clones, not every one. Here the sample spans about 15,000 clones, over 80% being singletons. The clonotype was recovered from a human donor with classical Hodgkin lymphoma. This chain uses TRBV6-1 with TRBJ2-7; D is undetermined. The material was peripheral blood mononuclear cells (PBMCs), obtained before the second cycle of nivolumab. The CDR3 spells CASNLGYYEQYF. CDR3 DNA: TGTGCCAGCAATTTAGGGTACTACGAGCAGTACTTC.